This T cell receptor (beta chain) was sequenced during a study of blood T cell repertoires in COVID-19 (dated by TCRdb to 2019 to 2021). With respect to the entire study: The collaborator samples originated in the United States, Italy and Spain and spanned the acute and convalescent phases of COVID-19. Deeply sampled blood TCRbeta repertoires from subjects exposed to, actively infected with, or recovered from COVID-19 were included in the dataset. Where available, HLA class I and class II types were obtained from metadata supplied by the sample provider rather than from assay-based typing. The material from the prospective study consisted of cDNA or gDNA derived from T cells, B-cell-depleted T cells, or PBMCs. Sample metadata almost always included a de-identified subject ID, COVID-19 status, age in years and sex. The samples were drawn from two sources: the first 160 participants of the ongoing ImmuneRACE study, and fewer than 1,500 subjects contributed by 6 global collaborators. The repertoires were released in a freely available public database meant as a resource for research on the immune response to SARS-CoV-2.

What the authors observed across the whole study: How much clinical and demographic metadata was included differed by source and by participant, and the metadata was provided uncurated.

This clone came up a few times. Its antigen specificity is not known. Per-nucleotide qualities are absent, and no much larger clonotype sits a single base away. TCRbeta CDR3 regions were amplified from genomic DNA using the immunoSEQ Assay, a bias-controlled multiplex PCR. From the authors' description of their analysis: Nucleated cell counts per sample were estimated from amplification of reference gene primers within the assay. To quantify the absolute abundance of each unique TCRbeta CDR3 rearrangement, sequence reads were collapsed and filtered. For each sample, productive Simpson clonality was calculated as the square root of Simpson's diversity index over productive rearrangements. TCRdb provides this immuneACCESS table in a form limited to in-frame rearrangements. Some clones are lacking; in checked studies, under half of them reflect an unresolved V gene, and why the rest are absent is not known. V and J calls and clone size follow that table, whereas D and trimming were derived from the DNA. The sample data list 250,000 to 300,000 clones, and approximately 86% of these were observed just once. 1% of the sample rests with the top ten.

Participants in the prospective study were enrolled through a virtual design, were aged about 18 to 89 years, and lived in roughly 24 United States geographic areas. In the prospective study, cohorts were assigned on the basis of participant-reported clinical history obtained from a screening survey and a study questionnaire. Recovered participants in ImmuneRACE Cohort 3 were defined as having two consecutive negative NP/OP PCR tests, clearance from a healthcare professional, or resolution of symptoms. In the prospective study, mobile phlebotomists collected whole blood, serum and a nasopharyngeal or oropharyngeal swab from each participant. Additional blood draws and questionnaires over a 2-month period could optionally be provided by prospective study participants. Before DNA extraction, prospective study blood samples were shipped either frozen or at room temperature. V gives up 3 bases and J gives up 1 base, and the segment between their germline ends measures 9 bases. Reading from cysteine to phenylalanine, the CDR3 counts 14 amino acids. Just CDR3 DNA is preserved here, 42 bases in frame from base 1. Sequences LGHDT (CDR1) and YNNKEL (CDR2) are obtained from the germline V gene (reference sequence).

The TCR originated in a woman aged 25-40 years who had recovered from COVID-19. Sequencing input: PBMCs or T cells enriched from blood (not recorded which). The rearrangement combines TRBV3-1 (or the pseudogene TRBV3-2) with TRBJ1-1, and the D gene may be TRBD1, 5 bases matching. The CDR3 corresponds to CASSHYGGNTEAFF. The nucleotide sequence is TGTGCCAGCAGCCATTACGGGGGGAACACTGAAGCTTTCTTT.